This TCR beta chain was captured in a study of identifying expanded T cells in peripheral blood. This clone was seen a single time. Sequencing used immunoSEQ multiplex PCR; TCRdb keeps in-frame clones, though not all of them. The sample holds under 70,000 clones, around 87% seen once. Deletions cut 1 base from V and 1 base from J, with 14 bases between. CDR1 is LNHDA, CDR2 SQIVND, per germline (reference sequence). This CDR3 has 17 residues. The receptor was derived from a person between 18 and 69 years old in good health. The chain joins TRBV19 to TRBJ1-5; maybe TRBD1 (6 bases). Source material: blood. CDR3 nucleotide sequence: TGTGCCAGTAGTATAGCCCCCCCGGACAGAAGCAATCAGCCCCAGCATTTT. Its translation is CASSIAPPDRSNQPQHF.